Presented here are 22 T cell receptor beta chains from one specimen sequenced in a study of T cell changes during pregnancy in multiple sclerosis (dated by TCRdb to between 2018 and 2021). To prepare the library, the immunoSEQ multiplex PCR assay was applied. TCRdb took over this immuneACCESS table, retaining in-frame rearrangements with V and J assigned. Such tables are incomplete; in checked studies, under half of the missing clones stem from an unresolved V gene, and the remainder is unexplained. This sample comprises under 95,000 clones, 90% to 95% of them detected only once. In total, the top ten clones hold 0.95% to 1% of the sample. The sequenced sample was peripheral blood, obtained in the second trimester of pregnancy. These receptors originate from a female donor in good health, enrolled as a control in a pregnancy study.

The gene calls are TRBV7-8 and TRBJ1-6, with D perhaps matching TRBD1 (6 bases). This CDR3 spans 16 amino acids. Trimming pared 2 bases from V and 5 bases from J, leaving 13 bases between. Per the germline V gene, CDR1 is SGHVS and CDR2 is FQNEAQ. CDR3 nucleotides: TGTGCCAGCAGCTTAATAGGGGGGGCTGATAATTCACCCCTCCACTTT. It encodes CASSLIGGADNSPLHF.

This clone has just one count. The chain couples TRBV15 to TRBJ1-4, with a tentative D call TRBD1 (5 bases). CDR1 and CDR2 from the germline V gene are LNHNV and YYDKDF (reference sequence). V lost 1 base, J lost 11 bases, and 8 bases lay in between. This CDR3 has 12 residues. The CDR3 protein is CATSRVGGKLFF. The DNA of the CDR3 is TGTGCCACCAGCAGAGTCGGGGGTAAACTGTTTTTT. The full variable domain, in which reference TRBV15 and TRBJ1-4 provide the parts outside the CDR3, is DAMVIQNPRYQVTQFGKPVTLSCSQTLNHNVMYWYQQKSSQAPKLLFHYYDKDFNNEADTPDNFQSRRPNTSFCFLDIRSPGLGDTAMYLCATSRVGGKLFFGSGTQLSVL.

In this sample, this clone turned up once. The chain employs TRBV9 and TRBJ2-5, with 10 nucleotides matching TRBD2. The germline V gene has CDR1 SGDLS and CDR2 YYNGEE. This CDR3 has 13 amino acids. J gave up 5 bases and V 4 bases, and 2 bases lay outside the gene matches. This CDR3 is CASSPAGGETQYF. In DNA form, the CDR3 reads TGTGCCAGCAGCCCAGCGGGAGGGGAGACCCAGTACTTC.

V gene TRBV29-1 combines with J gene TRBJ1-2; D not certain. The V end lost 1 base, the J end lost 4 bases, and 10 bases lay between the germline ends. The CDR3 is 13 residues long. CDR1 SQVTM and CDR2 ANQGSEA come from the germline V gene. The CDR3 spells CSVEADTLYGYTF. The CDR3 coding sequence is TGCAGCGTTGAAGCAGACACCCTCTATGGCTACACCTTC.

The chain is built from TRBV27 and TRBJ2-2, with a possible D match to TRBD2 (5 bases). The V end was cut by 3 bases, the J end by 7 bases, with 9 bases between. The germline CDR1 and CDR2 sequences are MNHEY and SMNVEV (reference sequence). The CDR3 loop spans 13 amino acids. The CDR3 loop reads CASSFPGIGELFF. The DNA for the CDR3 is TGTGCCAGCAGTTTCCCCGGGATCGGGGAGCTGTTTTTT.

The rearrangement uses TRBV29-1 and TRBJ2-1; TRBD2 matches 9 bases. Looked up from germline, CDR1 is SQVTM and CDR2 is ANQGSEA. The CDR3 totals 16 residues. V lost 0 bases and J lost 2; bases outside the gene matches: 5. CDR3 in amino acids: CSVEDWAGGTYNEQFF. The CDR3 DNA sequence: TGCAGCGTTGAAGACTGGGCGGGAGGGACCTACAATGAGCAGTTCTTC.

The rearrangement joins TRBV28 to TRBJ2-2; D remains unclear. Germline values: CDR1 MDHEN, CDR2 SYDVKM. The V gene lost 5 bases and the J gene lost 7 bases, with 8 bases spanning the gap. The CDR3 has 12 residues. The CDR3 is CASSDSFGELFF. CDR3 DNA sequence: TGTGCCAGCAGTGACTCTTTCGGGGAGCTGTTTTTT.

This clone has only one observation. The chain carries TRBV28 and TRBJ2-3; possible D gene TRBD2, 6 bases. The germline V gene encodes CDR1 MDHEN and CDR2 SYDVKM. The germline V and J ends were trimmed by 1 base and 4 bases, with 12 bases remaining between them. The CDR3 is 15 amino acids. CDR3 in DNA: TGTGCCAGCAGTTTATACAGAGGAGGGGCAGATACGCAGTATTTT. Translating gives CASSLYRGGADTQYF.

The rearrangement uses TRBV7-9 and TRBJ2-1, with D possibly matching TRBD2 (5 bases). With 2 bases removed from V and 1 base from J, the gap between germline ends came to 12 bases. This CDR3 has 16 amino acids. The germline CDR1 and CDR2 sequences are SEHNR and FQNEAQ (reference sequence). CDR3 loop: CASSLMVTTSYNEQFF. The DNA for the CDR3 is TGTGCCAGCAGCTTAATGGTGACTACGTCCTACAATGAGCAGTTCTTC.

The chain combines TRBV5-1 with TRBJ1-2; 9 nucleotides align to TRBD1. Trimming removed 0 bases from V and 7 bases from J; junction bases left unmatched: 7. CDR1 is SGHRS, CDR2 YFSETQ, per germline. This CDR3 contains 15 residues. The CDR3 bases are TGCGCCAGCAGCTTGGCGGGACAGGGTGACGGTGGCTACACCTTC. Translating gives CASSLAGQGDGGYTF.

The rearrangement joins TRBV14 to TRBJ2-3; D possibly corresponds to TRBD2 (6 bases). The CDR3 is 15 amino acids. Trimming stripped 4 bases from V and 0 bases from J, with 11 bases between. CDR1 SGHDN and CDR2 FVKESK come from the germline V gene. CDR3 in DNA: TGTGCCAGCAGCCCGGGGGAGCCAAGCACAGATACGCAGTATTTT. Translation: CASSPGEPSTDTQYF.

The CDR3 DNA reads as TGTGCCAGCAGCTTAAACCAGGACAATGAGCAGTTCTTC. As protein: CASSLNQDNEQFF. The chain recombines TRBV7-2 with TRBJ2-1, with no clear D. This CDR3 contains 13 residues. Looked up from germline, CDR1 is SGHTA and CDR2 is FQGNSA. Deletions cut 2 bases from V and 5 bases from J, with 7 bases between.

The V call is TRBV4-1, the J call TRBJ1-2; the D gene is possibly TRBD1 (6 bases). V dropped 4 bases and J dropped 2 bases, with 17 bases sitting between them. Per the germline V gene, CDR1 is MGHRA and CDR2 is YSYEKL. This CDR3 has 16 residues. The CDR3 region is CASSPPWVTGNYGYTF. DNA of the CDR3: TGCGCCAGCAGCCCTCCTTGGGTGACAGGAAACTATGGCTACACCTTC.

This clone showed up many times. V and J are TRBV11-3 and TRBJ2-4; 7 bases match TRBD2. With V trimmed by 1 base and J by 10 bases, 4 bases remained unmatched. The CDR3 is made up of 13 amino acids. Germline V CDR1 and CDR2: SGHNT, YENEEA. The CDR3: CASSLGGGSIQYF. CDR3 bases: TGTGCCAGCAGCTTAGGTGGCGGGAGTATTCAGTACTTC.

The gene calls are TRBV7-9 and TRBJ1-1, with D unresolved. The CDR3 totals 14 residues. Trimming pared 5 bases from V and 0 bases from J, leaving 10 bases between. Germline-derived CDR1 and CDR2 are SEHNR and FQNEAQ (reference sequence). The chain's CDR3 is CASSPRVLNTEAFF. The DNA for the CDR3 is TGTGCCAGCAGCCCTCGAGTACTGAACACTGAAGCTTTCTTT.

This sequence joins TRBV7-2 and TRBJ1-2; 9 bases match TRBD1. The CDR3 is made up of 16 amino acids. Germline V gives CDR1 SGHTA, CDR2 FQGNSA. The V segment lost 5 bases and the J segment 7 bases; nucleotides outside the gene matches: 14. The DNA of the CDR3 is TGTGCCAGCAGCCCGGGACAGGGACCTCTCGGAGGTGGCTACACCTTC. It encodes CASSPGQGPLGGGYTF.

The rearrangement joins TRBV5-1 to TRBJ2-5, with D possibly being TRBD2 (6 bases). This CDR3 comprises 13 residues. The germline gives CDR1 SGHRS, CDR2 YFSETQ. Between the trimmed V and J ends, which lost 4 bases and 11 bases, there was a span of 18 bases. In nucleotides, the CDR3 is TGCGCCAGCAGCCCCACCCCGACGGGAGAGCAGTACTTC. The encoded protein is CASSPTPTGEQYF.

V gene TRBV9 combines with J gene TRBJ2-1; 11 bases agree with TRBD2. V shed 4 bases and J 3 bases; nucleotides not matched to a gene: 6. The CDR3 is 16 residues long. Germline V gene data show CDR1 as SGDLS and CDR2 as YYNGEE. The CDR3 bases are TGTGCCAGCAGCACGACCGGGACTAGCGGCTACAATGAGCAGTTCTTC. This codes for CASSTTGTSGYNEQFF.

The chain carries TRBV28 and TRBJ2-3, with 14 bases identical to TRBD2. V was clipped by 5 bases and J by 6 bases; unmatched bases: 10. The CDR3 contains 17 residues. Germline V gives CDR1 MDHEN, CDR2 SYDVKM. In DNA, the CDR3 is TGTGCCAGCAGTCCCCAGGGACTAGCGGGAGTAAGGGATACGCAGTATTTT. Its translation: CASSPQGLAGVRDTQYF.

J is TRBJ1-4 and V is TRBV28, with D maybe TRBD1 (6 bases). CDR1 MDHEN and CDR2 SYDVKM come from the germline V gene. This CDR3 spans 15 amino acids. V lost 4 bases, J lost 0 bases, and 9 bases lay in between. DNA for the CDR3: TGTGCCAGCAGTTCACAGGGATCAACTAATGAAAAACTGTTTTTT. Its translation: CASSSQGSTNEKLFF.

This rearrangement joins TRBV5-4 to TRBJ1-2; D unresolved. This CDR3 comprises 15 residues. V was clipped by 0 bases and J by 10 bases, with 19 bases between them. Per the germline V gene, CDR1 is SGHNT and CDR2 is YYREEE (reference sequence). The CDR3 reads CASSLVADLPIVYTF. CDR3 sequence (DNA): TGTGCCAGCAGCTTGGTGGCGGACTTGCCTATTGTCTACACCTTC.

The chain combines TRBV2 with TRBJ1-2, with 9 bases that match TRBD1. Germline trimming cut 6 bases from V and 4 bases from J; bases unmatched to any gene: 15. Germline V lookup: CDR1 SNHLY, CDR2 FYNNEI. The CDR3 is made up of 17 amino acids. In nucleotides, the CDR3 is TGTGCCAGCAGCCCCCAGGGACAGGGATCCCTTAGCTATGGCTACACCTTC. It yields the protein CASSPQGQGSLSYGYTF.